A selection of T cell receptor beta chains follows, all from one sample in a study of shared clonotypes between healthy human individuals. The assay was immunoSEQ multiplex PCR, and TCRdb's table has in-frame clones only and misses some. The sample lists some 2 million clones; about 95% were seen once. Sequenced input: naive CD8+ T cells sorted from blood. The receptors derive from a man aged 18 to 35 in good health. CDR3s include the opening cysteine and the closing phenylalanine or tryptophan. Fields, in order: CDR3 protein, CDR3 DNA, J gene, D gene, V gene, clone size. The D gene is left open where the match is weak. Rows give clone size only sometimes, using once, few, many, or a class for an expanded clone.

CARLQGELFF,TGTGCCAGGTTACAGGGGGAGCTGTTTTTT,TRBJ2-2,.,TRBV19,.
CASSLAFMGADTEAFF,TGCGCCAGCAGCTTGGCCTTTATGGGGGCAGACACTGAAGCTTTCTTT,TRBJ1-1,.,TRBV5-1,.
CASRRVLPETQYF,TGTGCCAGCAGGCGGGTTTTACCGGAGACCCAGTACTTC,TRBJ2-5,.,TRBV6-1,.
CASSEAPGTGYGYTF,TGTGCCAGCAGTGAAGCGCCGGGGACGGGGTATGGCTACACCTTC,TRBJ1-2,.,TRBV6-1,few
CASSPQGQGNEQYF,TGTGCCAGTAGTCCTCAGGGACAGGGAAACGAGCAGTACTTC,TRBJ2-7,TRBD1,TRBV19,few
CASSLPWGGAEAFF,TGTGCCAGCAGTTTGCCCTGGGGGGGGGCCGAAGCTTTCTTT,TRBJ1-1,.,TRBV28,.
CASSPGTGTTNEKLFF,TGCGCCAGCAGCCCAGGAACAGGGACAACTAATGAAAAACTGTTTTTT,TRBJ1-4,.,TRBV4-1,.
CASSFSGTGDNEQFF,TGTGCCAGCAGCTTTTCCGGGACAGGGGACAATGAGCAGTTCTTC,TRBJ2-1,TRBD1,TRBV13,.
CASSLGTSGSGETQYF,TGTGCCAGCAGCTTAGGGACTAGCGGGAGCGGGGAGACCCAGTACTTC,TRBJ2-5,TRBD2,TRBV11-2,.
CASSVGWATEAFF,TGTGCCAGCAGCGTGGGGTGGGCCACTGAAGCTTTCTTT,TRBJ1-1,.,TRBV27,.
CAWSPGTGKFF,TGTGCCTGGAGCCCCGGGACAGGGAAGTTCTTC,TRBJ2-1,TRBD1,TRBV30,.
CASSETSGGAAVADTQYF,TGTGCCAGCAGTGAGACTAGCGGGGGGGCCGCGGTTGCAGATACGCAGTATTTT,TRBJ2-3,TRBD2,TRBV2,.
CASRPGISRSFEQYF,TGTGCCAGCAGACCTGGGATCTCACGGAGTTTCGAGCAGTACTTC,TRBJ2-7,.,TRBV6-5,.
CASSQVASGGPYEQYF,TGCGCCAGCAGCCAAGTAGCTAGCGGGGGCCCCTACGAGCAGTACTTC,TRBJ2-7,TRBD2,TRBV4-1,.
CASSGAYGYTF,TGTGCCAGCAGCGGAGCATATGGCTACACCTTC,TRBJ1-2,.,TRBV9,.
CASSRKPQHF,TGTGCCAGCAGCCGGAAGCCCCAGCATTTT,TRBJ1-5,.,TRBV6-5,once
CASSARGSPGETQYF,TGTGCCAGCAGCGCCCGCGGGTCTCCTGGGGAGACCCAGTACTTC,TRBJ2-5,.,TRBV5-4,.
CASSLLAGYNEQFF,TGTGCCAGCAGCCTACTAGCGGGATACAATGAGCAGTTCTTC,TRBJ2-1,TRBD2,TRBV7-8,.
CASTPILLERDTQYF,TGTGCCAGCACCCCGATTCTATTGGAGAGAGATACGCAGTATTTT,TRBJ2-3,.,TRBV6-1,.
CASSPRSGGDGYTF,TGTGCCAGCTCACCGCGGTCAGGGGGCGACGGCTACACCTTC,TRBJ1-2,TRBD1,TRBV18,.
CASSLANPRAFF,TGTGCCAGCAGCTTAGCCAACCCTCGAGCTTTCTTT,TRBJ1-1,.,TRBV7-9,.
CASSALTGGRAEAFF,TGCGCCAGCAGTGCCCTGACAGGTGGGAGGGCTGAAGCTTTCTTT,TRBJ1-1,.,TRBV10-2,.
CATSNSQFYGGTAYEQYF,TGTGCCACCAGCAATTCCCAGTTCTATGGAGGGACAGCCTACGAGCAGTACTTC,TRBJ2-7,.,TRBV15,.
CASSGGDSYEQYF,TGTGCCAGCAGCGGGGGGGATTCCTACGAGCAGTACTTC,TRBJ2-7,TRBD2,TRBV6-1,.
CAISDGGNTIYF,TGTGCCATCAGTGACGGGGGAAACACCATATATTTT,TRBJ1-3,.,TRBV10-3,.
CASSLDPRSTDTQYF,TGTGCCAGCAGCTTAGACCCCAGAAGCACAGATACGCAGTATTTT,TRBJ2-3,.,TRBV7-6,.
CSVDSRGENEKLFF,TGCAGCGTTGATTCAAGGGGGGAAAATGAAAAACTGTTTTTT,TRBJ1-4,.,TRBV29-1,.
CASALGTEQYF,TGTGCCAGCGCACTAGGTACCGAGCAGTACTTC,TRBJ2-7,.,TRBV6-6,.
CASTGTSGYEQYF,TGTGCCAGCACCGGGACTAGCGGCTACGAGCAGTACTTC,TRBJ2-7,TRBD2,TRBV6-6,once
CASSLIASGLAYEQYF,TGTGCCAGCAGCTTAATTGCTAGCGGGCTTGCCTACGAGCAGTACTTC,TRBJ2-7,TRBD2,TRBV11-2,once
CASSFSHRTGYTDTQYF,TGTGCCAGCTCCTTTAGTCATAGGACAGGGTACACAGATACGCAGTATTTT,TRBJ2-3,TRBD1,TRBV18,.
CASSWDRGEEETQYF,TGTGCCAGCAGCTGGGACAGGGGGGAGGAAGAGACCCAGTACTTC,TRBJ2-5,TRBD1,TRBV28,.
CSVESGLAGPGQYF,TGCAGCGTTGAATCGGGACTAGCGGGACCTGGGCAGTACTTC,TRBJ2-7,TRBD2,TRBV29-1,.
CAILGGAPGNTIYF,TGTGCCATCCTGGGAGGGGCGCCTGGAAACACCATATATTTT,TRBJ1-3,.,TRBV11-3,.
CASSCPPSFDRGRDEQYF,TGTGCCAGCAGCTGCCCTCCCTCTTTCGACAGGGGGCGCGACGAGCAGTACTTC,TRBJ2-7,TRBD1,TRBV11-3,.
CAIRDPGQGANTEAFF,TGTGCCATCAGGGACCCCGGACAGGGGGCGAACACTGAAGCTTTCTTT,TRBJ1-1,TRBD1,TRBV10-3,.
CASSVGGQTYGYTF,TGTGCCAGCAGCGTCGGGGGACAGACTTATGGCTACACCTTC,TRBJ1-2,TRBD1,TRBV9,.
CASSLTTGDEQYF,TGCGCCAGCAGCTTAACTACAGGGGACGAGCAGTACTTC,TRBJ2-7,TRBD1,TRBV5-1,.
CSVTGVGPFGGELFF,TGCAGCGTGACAGGGGTAGGCCCCTTTGGCGGGGAGCTGTTTTTT,TRBJ2-2,TRBD1,TRBV29-1,once
CASSLLQQAPNEKLFF,TGTGCCAGCAGCCTTCTACAACAGGCGCCTAATGAAAAACTGTTTTTT,TRBJ1-4,.,TRBV2,once